This T cell receptor beta chain derives from a study of cytomegalovirus exposure and HLA in healthy donors (TCRdb year 2017). As for the study more broadly: An earlier analysis of roughly 500 of the donors reported over 250 Gb of sequence data and 95 million to 130 million unique TCR beta sequences obtained from 180 million or so T cells. Class I and class II HLA loci were covered by the typing at four-digit resolution. To study patterns of TCR occurrence, a later analysis re-analyzed previously published TCR beta repertoires from 666 donors and added high-resolution HLA genotyping. Of the roughly 410 genotyped donors, over 80% were placed in the genetic ancestry cluster associated with self-reported Caucasian donors. An earlier analysis of approximately 630 of the donors applied high-throughput TCR beta sequencing to assess whether each TCR beta V gene segment acted as functional or pseudogenic. The number of typed donors differed by locus: about 620-640 for A, B, C, DRB1 and DQB1; 500 to 550 for DQA1; 606 for DPA1; and some 450 for DPB1. The T cell repertoires of roughly 660 subjects were profiled by immunosequencing and related to cytomegalovirus serostatus. The later analysis used no new phenotypic data to find candidate immune exposures, relying instead on TCR beta sequences and their occurrence across donors. The study aimed to test whether cataloging public T cell receptors could reveal signatures of past pathogen exposure. Donor age, sex, ethnicity and CMV serostatus were compiled together with the repertoire data. Besides the first cohort of about 730 subjects, a separate validation cohort made up of some 110 different subjects was used. An early release covering roughly 600 HLA-typed donors comprised 250 to 350 gigabases of sequencing data and tens of millions of unique TCR sequences. Genome-wide SNP genotypes for about 60% of the roughly 670 donors were used in a later genetic analysis, which treated that subset as a discovery cohort. High-throughput TCR immunosequencing, statistical association of individual TCRs with disease status, and machine learning were combined to predict cytomegalovirus infection status. Across approximately 400 genotyped donors of the cohort, an average of about 240,000 unique TCR beta nucleotide sequences per donor were sequenced, and roughly 20% of those sequences were non-productive. Roughly five DR-DQ haplotypes were handled as single units for association and clustering, since linkage in the cohort was strong. Every discovery cohort repertoire had been produced on one sequencing platform. Overall results and qualifications from the work: In both the original and validation cohorts, the classifier was reported to diagnose cytomegalovirus status with high specificity and sensitivity. In a later analysis, HLA-associated TCR beta chains were found to be more clonally expanded and to have lower generation probabilities than equally common non-associated chains. A later analysis found that TCR association rates varied across HLA loci, with DRB1 alleles showing the most associated TCRs and HLA-C alleles the fewest. In a later genetic analysis, fewer N-insertions in productive TCRs were reported among donors in an Asian-associated ancestry cluster than the roughly 700-donor mean. Correlated functional status among segregating V segments might reflect linkage disequilibrium, but an unknown experimental factor could not be ruled out. In this cohort, only TCR beta chains were sequenced, and detectable features were limited by the absence of alpha or paired-chain data. Assigning TCR associations to individual alleles was difficult when HLA alleles, especially DR and DQ, strongly co-occurred. In vitro tests confirmed that three of the cytomegalovirus-associated TCR beta chains recognize cytomegalovirus antigens. Some IMGT-functional V segments, including TRBV6-2 and TRBV6-3, could not be distinguished by the 87-base-pair reads and were therefore excluded. The presence/absence analyses assumed that sequencing depth was roughly uniform across donors, and that assumption may not be true. A later analysis found that most CMV-associated TCR beta chains appeared HLA-restricted, with HLA associations seemingly driven largely by CMV exposure. A later analysis associated 15,000 to 20,000 TCR beta sequences with specific HLA alleles at a false discovery rate of 0.05. Across donors, most TCR sequences were observed very rarely, whereas some public TCRs were present in many individuals. The earlier analysis of nearly 600 of the donors excluded over 15 rarely observed V segments, including chromosome 9 orphons, because counts were too low. A later genetic analysis associated a missense DCLRE1C variant with V-gene and J-gene trimming of TCR beta chains, and an independent cohort replicated the association. According to a later analysis, parvovirus B19, influenza, CMV and Epstein-Barr virus appeared linked to several top co-occurrence clusters. It was suggested by the authors that the approach could potentially be generalized to other disease states and immunological phenotypes. Immune exposure information for the cohort was limited to CMV serostatus. A further reported finding was that TCR beta sequences accurately predicted the HLA-A and HLA-B alleles for most subjects in the first cohort. An earlier analysis of some 560 of the donors showed that most TCR beta V segments appeared in productive rearrangements either about 87% or about 30% of the time, which broadly matched IMGT annotations. A group of highly shared sequence variants was considered likely to be a technical artifact of the sequencing pipeline. HLA typing was unavailable for some donors at each locus, so association tests used only the typed subset. The study gave a list of under 200 TCR beta chains associated with cytomegalovirus.

Library preparation used the immunoSEQ multiplex PCR assay. For the multiplex PCR, a mixture combining 60 forward primers for TCR Vbeta segments and 13 reverse primers for TCR Jbeta segments was used. The CDR3 region of rearranged TCR beta genes was amplified from genomic DNA by a multiplex PCR assay. Amplified TCR beta libraries were sequenced as 87-base-pair reads on the Illumina HiSeq System. As for the authors' bioinformatics: Across the roughly 640 repertoires, a later analysis counted 80 million or so unique TCR beta chains, roughly 11 million of which were shared by at least two donors. To remove PCR and sequencing errors, raw reads were error-corrected and collapsed into unique sequences using a nearest-neighbor algorithm that merged closely related sequences. V, D and J gene segments were assigned by aligning CDR3 sequences to IMGT reference sequences. For a sequence to be retained, at least a six-nucleotide match to both a V gene segment and a J gene segment was required. A rearrangement was called productive if the CDR3 had no stop codons and remained in frame with V and J, and every other rearrangement was called non-productive. Following IMGT convention, CDR3 was defined as the stretch from the second conserved V-encoded cysteine to the conserved J-encoded phenylalanine. In an earlier analysis of approximately 500 of the donors, sequences lacking an unambiguous match to a single V gene segment were excluded. An earlier analysis of roughly 590 of the donors called V segments functional above 56.7% productive rearrangements and segregating when the between-donor standard deviation exceeded 5%. A statistical classification framework was built to diagnose cytomegalovirus status from the catalog of TCR beta chain sequences. V and J gene assignment, in a later analysis, came from comparing TCR nucleotide sequences with IMGT/GENE-DB human TR gene sequences. Using the TCRdist pipeline, a later analysis assigned CDR3 sequences along with most-parsimonious VDJ recombination scenarios. In a later analysis, each TCR beta chain was defined by its CDR3 amino acid sequence together with its V-gene family, and reads lacking a unique V-gene family were excluded. As a way to deal with suspected cross-contamination and a sequencing artifact, a later analysis dropped roughly 600 nucleotide sequences that were highly shared and had low generation probability. In a later analysis, a clonal expansion index for each public chain was calculated from normalized within-repertoire ranks of inferred template counts. Generation probabilities in a later analysis came from a VDJ recombination model fitted to out-of-frame rearrangements, and those results were checked against IGoR. In a later analysis, TCR-TCR, TCR-HLA and TCR-CMV co-occurrence was scored with hypergeometric tests, and a repertoire-size bias correction was applied to TCR pairs. A later analysis estimated false discovery rates by permuting HLA or CMV assignments 20 times. In a later analysis, co-occurring TCRs were grouped using DBSCAN, and TCRdist sequence similarity was added for clustering within HLA-allele-positive subsets. Repertoires with fewer than 30,000 or more than 120,000 public chains were left out of co-occurrence clustering, as were a handful of repertoires with anomalous nucleotide sharing. Here the immuneACCESS table is served through TCRdb, limited to in-frame sequences with V and J called. Missing clones are a known gap in these copies; in checked studies unresolved V genes cover under half, and the rest lacks a known reason. The DNA was the basis for D and trimming; V, J and clone size are from that table. The sample has under 200,000 clones on record, roughly 70% of them singletons. The top ten constitute approximately 3% of the sample.

Concerning this clone: The target of this receptor is not known. There are no base qualities to consult, and no much larger clone falls within one base.

The cohort consisted of 600 to 750 healthy bone marrow donors. At the time of sampling, all cohort members were nominally healthy, though unrecorded immune exposures were likely present. The donor was CMV seropositive and belonged to the group of around 300 seropositive cohort members. Each donor provided a peripheral blood sample, and peripheral blood mononuclear cells were used for TCR beta sequencing. Genomic DNA was extracted from the blood cell samples with the Qiagen DNeasy Blood Extraction Kit. The cysteine opens and the phenylalanine closes a CDR3 of 10 amino acids. Of all the DNA, just the CDR3 is kept, 30 bases in frame from base 1.

Sample: PBMCs. This sequence uses TRBV21-1 and TRBJ1-3. TRBV21-1 is annotated as a pseudogene. The clonotype was recovered from a woman between 50 and 59 years old in good health and CMV-seropositive. The nucleotide sequence is TGTGCCAGCAACGAGTTAGGAGGGGATTTT. It is translated as CASNELGGDF.